This T cell receptor beta chain was documented in a study of cytomegalovirus exposure and HLA in healthy donors. The CDR3 length is 14 residues. Germline V gene lookup returns CDR1 MNHNS and CDR2 SASEGT. J lost 5 bases, V lost 7 bases, and 5 bases had no gene match. Primers included in the PCR were 60 Vbeta and 13 Jbeta primers. Some clones are missing from TCRdb's copy, which holds only in-frame ones; the method was immunoSEQ multiplex PCR. Counted here are over 100,000 clones, roughly 79% occurring once; the ten biggest clones make up roughly 2.3%. Only a few counts were recorded for this clone. The sequenced material came from PBMCs. The origin of this receptor is a woman in her twenties or thirties in good health and CMV-seronegative. V usage is TRBV6-1 and J usage is TRBJ2-3, with 11 bases identical to TRBD2. In DNA form, the CDR3 reads TGTGCCAGCACACTAGCGGGAGAGATAGATACGCAGTATTTT. Protein product: CASTLAGEIDTQYF.